This entry concerns a single TCR beta chain. The antigen it binds to is not known. Per-nucleotide qualities are absent, and no much larger clonotype sits a single base away. The data derive from a study of blood T cell repertoires in COVID-19 (dated by TCRdb to the early 2020s). At the level of the whole study: Collaborator samples came from the United States, Italy and Spain and covered acute and convalescent phases of COVID-19. The prospective study material was composed of cDNA or gDNA derived from T cells, B-cell-depleted T cells, or PBMCs. The dataset comprised deeply sampled blood TCRbeta repertoires from subjects exposed to, actively infected with, or recovered from COVID-19. The repertoires were made available in a free public database intended to serve as a resource for research on the immune response to SARS-CoV-2. Samples came from the ongoing ImmuneRACE study (first 160 participants) plus 1,254 subjects from 6 global collaborators. Sample metadata almost always included a de-identified subject ID, COVID-19 status, age in years and sex. HLA class I and class II types, where available, came from metadata supplied by the sample provider rather than from assay-based typing. Study-wide findings and limitations: How much clinical and demographic metadata was included differed by source and by participant, and the metadata was provided uncurated.

One collaborating source in Seattle enrolled patients while the patients were actively infected and followed the patients over time throughout the course of disease. Collaborating institutions collected whole blood in K2EDTA tubes following their own protocols. For TCRbeta analysis, collaborator samples were shipped as frozen whole blood, as isolated PBMCs, or as DNA extracted from either sample type. TCRbeta CDR3 regions were amplified from genomic DNA using the immunoSEQ Assay, a bias-controlled multiplex PCR. The source study handled its data this way. Within the assay, amplification of reference gene primers was used to estimate how many nucleated cells each sample contained. To quantify the absolute abundance of each unique TCRbeta CDR3 rearrangement, sequence reads were collapsed and filtered. Productive Simpson clonality was computed per sample as the square root of Simpson's diversity index over productive rearrangements. Held by TCRdb, this immuneACCESS table contains in-frame sequences only and omits some clones. Under half of the omission traces to an unresolved V gene where checked; the cause of the rest is unknown. V, J and clone size are those of that table, while D and trimming were read from the DNA. Counted in this sample were about 130,000 clones; 70% to 80% of them appeared once. Jointly, the top ten make up 4.5% to 5% of the sample.

Inclusive of the bounding cysteine and phenylalanine, the CDR3 is 17 residues long. Only CDR3 DNA remains: 51 bases, in frame from the first base. Looking up the germline V gene yields CDR1 SGHVS and CDR2 FQNEAQ. For this chain, trimming is 1 base at the V end and 3 bases at the J end, and the number of junction bases without a gene match is 5. Sequenced: peripheral blood. The chain couples TRBV7-8 to TRBJ1-3; the central 11 bases match TRBD1. This clonotype was sampled from a woman aged 70-85 years with COVID-19, enrolled during active disease. The CDR3 region has the sequence CASSLGGQGARGNTIYF. The nucleotides are TGTGCCAGCAGCTTAGGAGGACAGGGGGCGCGTGGAAACACCATATATTTT.